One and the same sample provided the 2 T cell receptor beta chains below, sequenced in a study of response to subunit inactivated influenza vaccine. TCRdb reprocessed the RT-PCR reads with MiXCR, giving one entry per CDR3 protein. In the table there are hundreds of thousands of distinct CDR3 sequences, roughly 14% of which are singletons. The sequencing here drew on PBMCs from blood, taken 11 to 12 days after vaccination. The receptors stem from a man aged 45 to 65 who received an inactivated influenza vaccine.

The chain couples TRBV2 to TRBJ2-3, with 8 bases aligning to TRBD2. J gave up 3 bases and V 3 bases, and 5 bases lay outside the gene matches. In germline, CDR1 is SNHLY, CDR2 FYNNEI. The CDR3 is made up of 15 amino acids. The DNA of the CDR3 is TGTGCCAGCAGTGATGCGGGGGGTTTGACAGATACGCAGTATTTT. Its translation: CASSDAGGLTDTQYF.

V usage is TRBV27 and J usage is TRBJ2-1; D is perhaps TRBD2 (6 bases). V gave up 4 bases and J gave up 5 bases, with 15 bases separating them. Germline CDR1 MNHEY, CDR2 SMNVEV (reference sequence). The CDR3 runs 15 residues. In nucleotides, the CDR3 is TGTGCCAGCAGTTCTACAGGAGGGGTACACAATGAGCAGTTCTTC. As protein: CASSSTGGVHNEQFF.